What follows describes a single T cell receptor beta chain. Its antigen is as yet unknown. The repertoire was sequenced with immunoSEQ multiplex PCR; TCRdb's copy has only in-frame clones and lacks some. The data show roughly 160,000 clones, roughly nine tenths seen once. The CDR3 extends over 13 amino acids. The V gene lost 1 base and the J gene lost 8 bases, with 10 bases spanning the gap. Germline CDR1 and CDR2: SGHDT and YYEEEE. This record comes from a study of T cell responses to AZD1222 COVID-19 vaccine. On the study more broadly: Analyses pooled second doses at about 4 or about 12 weeks. Regarding the study as a whole: It should be noted that donors were predominantly white British and more often female, and clonal diversity was possibly underestimated. Unmutated variant regions are reportedly targeted by nearly half of spike-specific TCRs. There were repertoire samples only from the period after the peak T cell response.

The source was peripheral blood, collected on day 0 of AZD1222 vaccination. The receptor was derived from an adult in good health. This chain links TRBV5-6 with TRBJ2-1, with D possibly being TRBD1 or TRBD2 (6 bases each). CDR3 sequence (DNA): TGTGCCAGCAGCTTGAGGGGGGCCGATGAGCAGTTCTTC. It translates to CASSLRGADEQFF.